These 30 T cell receptor beta chains share one sample of origin, sequenced in a study of T cell changes during pregnancy in multiple sclerosis. The data were produced by immunoSEQ multiplex PCR, yet TCRdb's version contains in-frame clones alone and is incomplete. The sample gives tens of thousands of clones, approximately 95% of which show up once; around 1.7% is in the top ten. The material sequenced was peripheral blood, taken after pregnancy. Source of these receptors: a female donor in good health, enrolled as a control in a pregnancy study.

The chain is built from TRBV4-2 and TRBJ2-2, with D possibly TRBD2 on 6 matching bases. Germline values: CDR1 LGHNA, CDR2 YNFKEQ. V was pared by 4 bases and J by 2 bases, with 17 bases between. There are 17 residues in the CDR3. The CDR3 spells CASSRDPGRGNTGELFF. CDR3 in DNA: TGTGCCAGCAGCCGGGACCCCGGGAGAGGCAACACCGGGGAGCTGTTTTTT.

CDR3 loop: CSVEDPGDTYEQYF. CDR3 in DNA: TGCAGCGTTGAAGATCCAGGGGACACTTACGAGCAGTACTTC. The genes are TRBV29-1 and TRBJ2-7; D perhaps matches TRBD1 (6 bases). The CDR3 spans 14 residues. Trimming took 0 bases from V and 4 from J, leaving 13 bases between them. Germline loops: CDR1 SQVTM, CDR2 ANQGSEA.

The chain employs TRBV6-5 and TRBJ2-1, with 8 bases matching TRBD2. The CDR3 covers 14 residues. The ends lost 7 bases at V and 6 bases at J; junction bases unmatched: 8. Germline V gene sequence: CDR1 MNHEY, CDR2 SVGAGI. CDR3 sequence reads: CASTNSGNPNEQFF. The CDR3 region has the DNA TGTGCCAGCACTAATAGCGGGAATCCCAATGAGCAGTTCTTC.

The chain recombines TRBV9 with TRBJ1-5; D not certain. The CDR3 contains 15 residues. Per germline, CDR1 SGDLS and CDR2 YYNGEE. Trimming removed 0 bases at V and 6 bases at J, with 13 bases between. The CDR3 spells CASSVGSDPSQPQHF. CDR3 sequence (DNA): TGTGCCAGCAGCGTAGGCAGCGACCCCAGTCAGCCCCAGCATTTT.

The chain recombines TRBV6-6 with TRBJ2-7; 12 bases agree with TRBD1. Germline CDR1 reads MNHNY; CDR2 reads SVGAGI (reference sequence). Trimming cost V 5 bases and J 7 bases; bases outside gene matches: 12. This CDR3 contains 16 residues. In nucleotides, the CDR3 is TGTGCCAGCAGTACCCCTTCGGGACAGGGGGCGGGTGAGCAGTACTTC. Protein product: CASSTPSGQGAGEQYF.

V is TRBV19 and J is TRBJ1-5; tentative D call: TRBD1 (6 bases). Deletions cut 2 bases from V and 1 base from J, with 21 bases between. Germline CDR1 is LNHDA and CDR2 is SQIVND (reference sequence). This CDR3 is 19 amino acids long. The CDR3 nucleotides read TGTGCCAGTAGTATACATTTTGGTAGGGGGGGCTTGAGCAATCAGCCCCAGCATTTT. This sequence encodes CASSIHFGRGGLSNQPQHF.

The J gene is TRBJ2-7, the V gene TRBV27, with TRBD2 identical over 14 bases. Germline trimming cut 6 bases from V and 4 bases from J; bases unmatched to any gene: 14. The germline V gene has CDR1 MNHEY and CDR2 SMNVEV (reference sequence). This CDR3 contains 18 residues. In nucleotides, the CDR3 is TGTGCCAGCAGACCCCCGAGACTAGCGGGAGGGCCAATTTACGAGCAGTACTTC. Its translation is CASRPPRLAGGPIYEQYF.

The rearrangement links TRBV28 to TRBJ1-2; 9 nucleotides line up with TRBD1. Germline trimming cut 7 bases from V and 4 bases from J; bases unmatched to any gene: 4. Germline assignment: CDR1 MDHEN and CDR2 SYDVKM. The CDR3 runs 13 residues. The CDR3 DNA follows: TGTGCCAGCAACGAGGGACAGGGCTATGGCTACACCTTC. This codes for CASNEGQGYGYTF.

This clone came up many times. This chain connects TRBV6-1 to TRBJ2-2; a weak D match, TRBD2 (5 bases). The CDR3 length is 15 residues. Germline lookup yields CDR1 MNHNS and CDR2 SASEGT. V lost 5 bases to trimming and J lost 0 bases, with 10 bases between them. The CDR3 DNA follows: TGTGCCAGCAGTTGGGAGAATACGAACACCGGGGAGCTGTTTTTT. It codes for CASSWENTNTGELFF.

The chain carries TRBV28 and TRBJ2-7, with D possibly being TRBD1 (6 bases). The CDR3 runs to 14 residues. The germline V and J ends were trimmed by 4 bases and 3 bases, with 13 bases remaining between them. From germline, CDR1 is MDHEN and CDR2 SYDVKM. CDR3 in DNA: TGTGCCAGCAGTTCCACAGGGACACGCTACGAGCAGTACTTC. Translation gives CASSSTGTRYEQYF.

The chain links TRBV4-1 to TRBJ2-1; D might be TRBD2 (5 bases). Germline values: CDR1 MGHRA, CDR2 YSYEKL. Trimming took off 7 bases at V and 5 bases at J, with 18 bases between the two ends. This CDR3 contains 15 residues. CDR3 bases: TGCGCCAGCACCGGTTTATACGGACTCCACAATGAGCAGTTCTTC. Translation gives CASTGLYGLHNEQFF.

CDR3 DNA: TGTGCCAGCAGCAAAACTAGCGTTTTGGGAAATGAGCAGTTCTTC. Amino acid sequence: CASSKTSVLGNEQFF. The chain carries TRBV7-9 and TRBJ2-1; 7 bases line up with TRBD2. J was trimmed by 7 bases and V by 5 bases; bases with no gene match: 11. Per germline, CDR1 SEHNR and CDR2 FQNEAQ (reference sequence). The CDR3 loop spans 15 amino acids.

The chain links TRBV28 to TRBJ2-7, with D tentatively TRBD2 (6 bases). Germline CDR1 and CDR2: MDHEN and SYDVKM. V was pared by 3 bases and J by 6 bases, with 12 bases between. The CDR3 has 13 amino acids. DNA of the CDR3: TGTGCCAGCAGTTTTCTCCGGCGGGGCGAGCAGTACTTC. Its protein is CASSFLRRGEQYF.

This chain links TRBV4-1 with TRBJ2-3, with D possibly TRBD2 on 7 matching bases. The V gene lost 5 bases and the J gene lost 5 bases, with 17 bases spanning the gap. Germline values: CDR1 MGHRA, CDR2 YSYEKL. The CDR3 covers 15 residues. The CDR3 DNA follows: TGCGCCAGCAGCTCCCGGGGGGCTGGGGGAGATACGCAGTATTTT. Translating it yields CASSSRGAGGDTQYF.

The chain joins TRBV2 to TRBJ2-7; D is unresolved. Germline V gives CDR1 SNHLY, CDR2 FYNNEI. V lost 5 bases to trimming and J lost 2 bases, with 7 bases between them. This CDR3 spans 12 amino acids. CDR3 loop: CASSPLTYEQYF. The CDR3 DNA reads TGTGCCAGCAGTCCACTGACCTACGAGCAGTACTTC.

The chain couples TRBV5-1 to TRBJ2-7, with 10 positions matching TRBD2. Germline CDR1 is SGHRS and CDR2 is YFSETQ. CDR3 length: 15 residues. V was clipped by 1 base and J by 1 base; unmatched bases: 2. Written as DNA, the CDR3 is TGCGCCAGCAGCTTGACTAGCGGGGTATCCTACGAGCAGTACTTC. As protein: CASSLTSGVSYEQYF.

Comment on this clone: The junction shows a germline mismatch at one end, possibly a read error. The rearrangement uses TRBV2 and TRBJ1-4; D is undetermined. CDR3 length: 12 residues. CDR1 and CDR2 from the germline V gene are SNHLY and FYNNEI. In nucleotides, the CDR3 is TGTGCCAGCACCGCCTCTAGAGAAAAGCTGTTTTTT. Translation gives CASTASREKLFF. Supplemented by reference TRBV2 and TRBJ1-4, the full variable domain reads EPEVTQTPSHQVTQMGQEVILRCVPISNHLYFYWYRQILGQKVEFLVSFYNNEISEKSEIFDDQFSVERPDGSNFTLKIRSTKLEDSAMYFCASTASREKLFFGSGTQLSVL.

The chain employs TRBV4-1 and TRBJ1-2, with D perhaps matching TRBD1 (5 bases). CDR1 MGHRA and CDR2 YSYEKL come from the germline V gene. V shed 1 base and J shed 4 bases, with 13 bases lying between them. This CDR3 region has 15 residues. The CDR3 is CASSQVSDSLYGYTF. CDR3 bases: TGCGCCAGCAGCCAAGTTTCAGACAGTCTCTATGGCTACACCTTC.

The chain links TRBV27 to TRBJ2-7; maybe TRBD1 (6 bases). Germline lookup yields CDR1 MNHEY and CDR2 SMNVEV (reference sequence). This CDR3 is built from 13 residues. For the CDR3, the DNA is TGTGCTGCGAGGGGGAGCCGACTCTACGAGCAGTACTTC. Amino acids: CAARGSRLYEQYF.

A single count supports this clone. The chain couples TRBV9 to TRBJ1-1; unclear D gene. V was cut by 4 bases and J by 0 bases, with 7 bases left in between. This CDR3 is built from 13 residues. Per germline, CDR1 SGDLS and CDR2 YYNGEE. The CDR3 region has the DNA TGTGCCAGCAGCACAGAGTTGAACACTGAAGCTTTCTTT. Residues: CASSTELNTEAFF.

This chain connects TRBV7-2 to TRBJ2-7, with 9 bases lining up with TRBD1. Germline V gene data show CDR1 as SGHTA and CDR2 as FQGNSA. J gave up 6 bases and V 5 bases, and 5 bases lay outside the gene matches. The CDR3 extends over 13 amino acids. The CDR3 is CASSHPTGGEQYF. The CDR3 DNA is TGTGCCAGCAGCCACCCGACAGGGGGCGAGCAGTACTTC.

The chain links TRBV6-4 to TRBJ2-1, with 8 bases identical to TRBD2. J gave up 3 bases and V 8 bases, and 9 bases lay outside the gene matches. The CDR3 contains 15 residues. Germline V lookup: CDR1 MRHNA, CDR2 SNTAGT. As DNA, the CDR3 is TGTGCCAGCGCGAGGAAGGCGGGAGGCTACAATGAGCAGTTCTTC. It codes for CASARKAGGYNEQFF.

J is TRBJ2-1 and V is TRBV6-5, with D unclear. The CDR3 spans 14 residues. Germline V gene data show CDR1 as MNHEY and CDR2 as SVGAGI. Deletions cut 4 bases from V and 5 bases from J, with 12 bases between. The CDR3 sequence: CASSSLDGDNEQFF. As DNA, the CDR3 is TGTGCCAGCAGTTCCCTTGACGGAGACAATGAGCAGTTCTTC.

The gene calls are TRBV28 and TRBJ1-2, with unresolved D. This CDR3 spans 16 amino acids. V was trimmed by 3 bases and J by 5 bases, leaving 19 bases between them. Germline CDR1 is MDHEN and CDR2 is SYDVKM. The CDR3 region has the DNA TGTGCCAGCAGTTTTGTGGGTGGAGGGCTCACATATGGCTACACCTTC. It specifies CASSFVGGGLTYGYTF.

The chain links TRBV7-9 to TRBJ2-7; 12 bases map to TRBD2. Trimming at V came to 4 bases and at J to 6 bases, leaving 4 bases not matched to a gene. Looked up from germline, CDR1 is SEHNR and CDR2 is FQNEAQ (reference sequence). The CDR3 runs to 14 residues. The DNA of the CDR3 is TGTGCCAGCAGCTCGACTAGCGGGAGACCCGAGCAGTACTTC. Translation gives CASSSTSGRPEQYF.

The chain couples TRBV7-9 to TRBJ2-7, with 10 positions matching TRBD2. The V gene end was trimmed by 2 bases and the J gene end by 6 bases; junction bases not matched to a gene: 13. CDR1 is SEHNR and CDR2 is FQNEAQ in the germline V gene (reference sequence). This CDR3 contains 17 residues. This chain's CDR3 is CASSLSASGREYSEQYF. DNA of the CDR3: TGTGCCAGCAGCTTATCGGCTAGCGGGAGAGAATATAGCGAGCAGTACTTC. Filled out from reference TRBV7-9 and TRBJ2-7, the complete variable domain reads DTGVSQNPRHKITKRGQNVTFRCDPISEHNRLYWYRQTLGQGPEFLTYFQNEAQLEKSRLLSDRFSAERPKGSFSTLEIQRTEQGDSAMYLCASSLSASGREYSEQYFGPGTRLTVT.

This clone has just one count. The V and J genes are TRBV5-1 and TRBJ1-4, with D uncertain. V lost 0 bases, J lost 4 bases, and 7 bases lay in between. The CDR3 is 14 residues long. Looked up from germline, CDR1 is SGHRS and CDR2 is YFSETQ. CDR3 DNA sequence: TGCGCCAGCAGCTTGGCCCCCATTAATGAAAAACTGTTTTTT. It codes for CASSLAPINEKLFF.

The chain has TRBV9 and TRBJ1-1, with a possible D match to TRBD1 (5 bases). CDR1 is SGDLS, CDR2 YYNGEE, per germline. The CDR3 spans 13 residues. V lost 1 base, J lost 8 bases, and 12 bases lay in between. CDR3 region: CASSVMTANEAFF. CDR3 bases: TGTGCCAGCAGCGTAATGACAGCAAACGAAGCTTTCTTT.

The chain employs TRBV29-1 and TRBJ2-7; a possible D gene is TRBD1 (5 bases). This CDR3 contains 13 residues. The V gene's germline CDR1 is SQVTM and CDR2 ANQGSEA. Trimming shortened V by 1 base and J by 1 base, and 8 bases separated the two germline ends. In DNA form, the CDR3 reads TGCAGCGTTGAAGCAGGGAAGTCCTACGAGCAGTACTTC. Amino acid sequence: CSVEAGKSYEQYF.

This clone was seen only once. This chain joins TRBV4-1 and TRBJ2-5, with D maybe TRBD1 (5 bases). CDR1 and CDR2 from the germline V gene are MGHRA and YSYEKL. Trimming removed 4 bases at V and 5 bases at J, with 20 bases between. The CDR3 is made up of 16 amino acids. CDR3 DNA sequence: TGCGCCAGCAGCCCCTTTTCACAGGCACTTGGTGAGACCCAGTACTTC. It yields the protein CASSPFSQALGETQYF.